These 27 T cell receptor beta chains were all obtained from the same sample, sequenced in a study of monozygotic twins with inflammatory bowel disease. TCRdb reprocessed the 5' RACE reads and stores each CDR3 protein as one record, lacking DNA. The specimen's table records some 150,000 distinct CDR3 sequences. The specimen was blood. All receptors derive from a human donor with ulcerative colitis or Crohn's disease, or a healthy co-twin of an affected twin (not recorded which).

The chain combines TRBV29-1 with TRBJ2-7. This CDR3 comprises 14 residues. Germline CDR1 is SQVTM and CDR2 is ANQGSEA. This CDR3 is CSVEKAGQTYEQYF.

The rearrangement uses TRBV7-2 and TRBJ1-2; the D call from TCRdb, TRBD1, cannot be confirmed without DNA. Germline-derived CDR1 and CDR2 are SGHTA and FQGNSA. CDR3 length: 13 residues. CDR3 sequence: CASSFRDQGGYTF.

V is TRBV20-1 and J is TRBJ2-7; the D call of TRBD2 rests on TCRdb alone, since no DNA is present to check it. Germline CDR1 reads DFQATT; CDR2 reads SNEGSKA (reference sequence). The CDR3 extends over 14 amino acids. CDR3 loop: CSATAMGLPDEQYF.

This chain joins TRBV14 and TRBJ2-7; TCRdb returns TRBD1, unconfirmable since there is no DNA. The CDR3 consists of 14 residues. Germline values: CDR1 SGHDN, CDR2 FVKESK. The CDR3 protein is CASSRGPGTYEQYF.

This chain uses TRBV20-1 with TRBJ2-3; the TCRdb call, TRBD2, lacks DNA for checking. The CDR3 sequence is 16 residues long. The germline V gene has CDR1 DFQATT and CDR2 SNEGSKA (reference sequence). This chain's CDR3 is CSASPSLAGPPDTQYF.

The V and J genes are TRBV12-3 or TRBV12-4 and TRBJ2-3. This CDR3 has 13 residues. CDR3 protein: CASSLAKTDTQYF.

This chain uses TRBV5-6 with TRBJ1-2; TCRdb's D call of TRBD1 is untestable without DNA. CDR1 and CDR2 (germline): SGHDT, YYEEEE. The CDR3 extends over 15 amino acids. CDR3 sequence reads: CASSLYDRSPYGYTF.

This clonotype is called medium-sized based on its frequency. The chain is built from TRBV4-3 and TRBJ2-5; the TCRdb D gene call, TRBD1, has no DNA to confirm it. The germline CDR1 and CDR2 sequences are LGHNA and YSLEER. The CDR3 runs to 14 residues. The CDR3 region is CASSQEGPQARRYF.

The chain uses TRBV20-1 and TRBJ2-7. Germline lookup yields CDR1 DFQATT and CDR2 SNEGSKA (reference sequence). CDR3 length: 11 amino acids. The CDR3 protein is CSARDIYEQYF.

The gene calls are TRBV20-1 and TRBJ2-5; TCRdb calls TRBD1, which cannot be checked without DNA. Germline-derived CDR1 and CDR2 are DFQATT and SNEGSKA (reference sequence). This CDR3 spans 14 amino acids. The chain's CDR3 is CSASPPDSEETQYF.

The CDR3 is CASSPGLAGRGKNIQYF. This rearrangement joins TRBV25-1 to TRBJ2-4; with no DNA, the TCRdb D assignment of TRBD2 cannot be verified. Germline V gene lookup returns CDR1 MGHDK and CDR2 SYGVNS. The CDR3 runs 17 residues.

The CDR3 here is CASSLGTGNTGELFF. V gene TRBV5-1 combines with J gene TRBJ2-2; the TCRdb D gene call, TRBD1, has no DNA to confirm it. The CDR3 consists of 15 residues. Germline V gene lookup returns CDR1 SGHRS and CDR2 YFSETQ.

The chain combines TRBV5-1 with TRBJ2-1; TCRdb proposes TRBD2, but this gene call is untestable without DNA. The V gene's germline CDR1 is SGHRS and CDR2 YFSETQ. CDR3 length: 15 amino acids. The CDR3 is CASSFSGSPLNEQFF.

The rearrangement uses TRBV7-2 and TRBJ2-5; TCRdb calls TRBD1, which cannot be checked without DNA. This CDR3 region has 15 residues. The germline V gene has CDR1 SGHTA and CDR2 FQGNSA. The CDR3 reads CASSLAVGEGETQYF.

The chain has TRBV12-3 or TRBV12-4 and TRBJ2-5. CDR3 length: 13 residues. The CDR3 region is CASSLGSQETQYF.

The chain uses TRBV4-1 and TRBJ1-2; the TCRdb D gene call, TRBD1, has no DNA to confirm it. The V gene's germline CDR1 is MGHRA and CDR2 YSYEKL. This CDR3 has 14 residues. The CDR3: CASSQIHRMDGYTF.

The chain joins TRBV27 to TRBJ2-3. The length of the CDR3 is 14 residues. Germline V lookup: CDR1 MNHEY, CDR2 SMNVEV (reference sequence). CDR3 sequence: CACRGLESTDTQYF.

The gene calls are TRBV5-1 and TRBJ2-2; lacking DNA, the TRBD1 call made by TCRdb goes unchecked. In germline, CDR1 is SGHRS, CDR2 YFSETQ. The CDR3 loop spans 15 amino acids. The CDR3 loop is CASSLTGHDAGELFF.

This chain links TRBV7-2 with TRBJ2-7; the TCRdb call, TRBD2, lacks DNA for checking. This CDR3 has 14 residues. The germline gives CDR1 SGHTA, CDR2 FQGNSA. The CDR3 loop reads CASSSNREIGEQYF.

V gene TRBV20-1 combines with J gene TRBJ1-4; there is no DNA to check the TCRdb D call of TRBD1. This CDR3 contains 14 residues. From germline, CDR1 is DFQATT and CDR2 SNEGSKA (reference sequence). The CDR3 is CSAQPGQGREKLFF.

The V call is TRBV20-1, the J call TRBJ2-5; TCRdb calls TRBD2, which cannot be checked without DNA. The CDR3 loop spans 12 amino acids. CDR1 and CDR2 from the germline V gene are DFQATT and SNEGSKA (reference sequence). Here the CDR3 reads CSVTGSGETQYF.

The chain combines TRBV7-2 with TRBJ1-5. The CDR3 has 14 amino acids. Germline-derived CDR1 and CDR2 are SGHTA and FQGNSA. The CDR3 loop is CASSLEHGNQPQHF.

The CDR3 sequence: CASSWGANAYNEQFF. V usage is TRBV5-6 and J usage is TRBJ2-1; TCRdb reports TRBD1, a call that lacks DNA to check it against. The CDR3 is 15 residues long. The V gene's germline CDR1 is SGHDT and CDR2 YYEEEE.

The chain is built from TRBV29-1 and TRBJ1-2. Germline CDR1 and CDR2: SQVTM and ANQGSEA. CDR3 length: 13 amino acids. CDR3 residues: CSVDPGEGYGYTF.

The chain uses TRBV27 and TRBJ1-6. The CDR3 is 15 residues long. The germline gives CDR1 MNHEY, CDR2 SMNVEV (reference sequence). The CDR3 sequence is CAPIEEASYNSPLHF.

The chain carries TRBV11-3 and TRBJ2-5; TCRdb reports TRBD1, a call that lacks DNA to check it against. The CDR3 runs 13 residues. CDR1 SGHNT and CDR2 YENEEA come from the germline V gene. Here the CDR3 reads CASSRDPGETQYF.

The rearrangement links TRBV5-5 to TRBJ2-5; the D call from TCRdb, TRBD1, cannot be confirmed without DNA. CDR1 and CDR2 from the germline V gene are SGHKS and YYEKEE (reference sequence). The CDR3 consists of 13 residues. This CDR3 reads CASSPTGAETQYF.